The rows below give T cell receptor beta chains drawn from one sample of a study of T cell changes during pregnancy in multiple sclerosis. Clones were read by immunoSEQ multiplex PCR, and TCRdb kept only the in-frame ones, dropping some. The repertoire holds over 45,000 clones, with approximately 90% as singletons. The specimen was peripheral blood, collected in the third trimester of pregnancy. The receptors were gathered from a female donor in good health, enrolled as a control in a pregnancy study. The CDR3 runs from the conserved cysteine through the conserved F or W. Each record gives: CDR3 protein, CDR3 DNA, D gene, V gene, J gene, clone size. D genes are given only for firm matches. The size entry is marked missing in some rows and otherwise reads once, few, many or a size class.

CDR3 protein: CASSFLVAAGANVLTF
CDR3 DNA: TGTGCCAGCAGCTTCTTGGTCGCAGCTGGGGCCAACGTCCTGACTTTC
D gene: .
V gene: TRBV7-2
J gene: TRBJ2-6
clone size: .

CDR3 protein: CASSYQGQGGYGYTF
CDR3 DNA: TGTGCCAGCAGTTACCAGGGACAGGGCGGCTATGGCTACACCTTC
D gene: TRBD1
V gene: TRBV6-5
J gene: TRBJ1-2
clone size: .

CDR3 protein: CASTLTGSFGYTF
CDR3 DNA: TGTGCCAGCACCTTGACAGGCTCCTTTGGCTACACCTTC
D gene: .
V gene: TRBV2
J gene: TRBJ1-2
clone size: .

CDR3 protein: CAISTRSGANVLTF
CDR3 DNA: TGTGCCATCAGCACCAGATCTGGGGCCAACGTCCTGACTTTC
D gene: .
V gene: TRBV10-3
J gene: TRBJ2-6
clone size: .

CDR3 protein: CASSPPLPGNYEQYF
CDR3 DNA: TGTGCCAGCAGCCCCCCTCTTCCAGGGAACTACGAGCAGTACTTC
D gene: .
V gene: TRBV28
J gene: TRBJ2-7
clone size: once

CDR3 protein: CASSPLFYEQYF
CDR3 DNA: TGCGCCAGCAGCCCCCTTTTTTACGAGCAGTACTTC
D gene: .
V gene: TRBV5-1
J gene: TRBJ2-7
clone size: .

CDR3 protein: CATGVPYSNQPQHF
CDR3 DNA: TGTGCCACCGGAGTCCCTTATAGCAATCAGCCCCAGCATTTT
D gene: .
V gene: TRBV19
J gene: TRBJ1-5
clone size: .

CDR3 protein: CASSRSRTGDYGYTF
CDR3 DNA: TGTGCCAGCAGTCGTTCTCGGACAGGGGACTATGGCTACACCTTC
D gene: TRBD1
V gene: TRBV28
J gene: TRBJ1-2
clone size: .

CDR3 protein: CASSGGGGRYNEQFF
CDR3 DNA: TGTGCCAGCAGTGGGGGGGGTGGACGGTACAATGAGCAGTTCTTC
D gene: TRBD2
V gene: TRBV6-1
J gene: TRBJ2-1
clone size: once

CDR3 protein: CASSPGLPNQPQHF
CDR3 DNA: TGCGCCAGCAGCCCCGGACTGCCGAATCAGCCCCAGCATTTT
D gene: .
V gene: TRBV4-1
J gene: TRBJ1-5
clone size: .

CDR3 protein: CASSLNLAGGTGELFF
CDR3 DNA: TGTGCCAGCAGCTTGAATTTAGCGGGGGGCACCGGGGAGCTGTTTTTT
D gene: TRBD2
V gene: TRBV5-4
J gene: TRBJ2-2
clone size: .

CDR3 protein: CASSLEGTDSYEQYF
CDR3 DNA: TGTGCCAGCAGCTTAGAGGGGACTGATTCCTACGAGCAGTACTTC
D gene: .
V gene: TRBV7-2
J gene: TRBJ2-7
clone size: .

CDR3 protein: CASSEERTGSYEQYF
CDR3 DNA: TGTGCCAGCAGTGAAGAGAGGACAGGATCCTACGAGCAGTACTTC
D gene: TRBD1
V gene: TRBV6-1
J gene: TRBJ2-7
clone size: .

CDR3 protein: CASSEEGAGTDTQYF
CDR3 DNA: TGTGCCAGCAGTGAAGAGGGGGCAGGCACAGATACGCAGTATTTT
D gene: TRBD1
V gene: TRBV6-1
J gene: TRBJ2-3
clone size: .

CDR3 protein: CASSLWASARHNEQFF
CDR3 DNA: TGTGCCAGCAGCTTGTGGGCTAGCGCCCGTCACAATGAGCAGTTCTTC
D gene: .
V gene: TRBV7-3
J gene: TRBJ2-1
clone size: .

CDR3 protein: CASRGGDTEAFF
CDR3 DNA: TGTGCTTCCCGGGGAGGCGACACTGAAGCTTTCTTT
D gene: .
V gene: TRBV7-9
J gene: TRBJ1-1
clone size: .

CDR3 protein: CASSQELTASGANVLTF
CDR3 DNA: TGTGCCAGCAGCCAAGAGTTGACAGCTTCTGGGGCCAACGTCCTGACTTTC
D gene: .
V gene: TRBV14
J gene: TRBJ2-6
clone size: .

CDR3 protein: CASSYRTSGRSYEQYF
CDR3 DNA: TGTGCCAGTAGTTATCGGACTAGCGGGCGATCCTACGAGCAGTACTTC
D gene: TRBD2
V gene: TRBV19
J gene: TRBJ2-7
clone size: .

CDR3 protein: CASSHRSLARGANVLTF
CDR3 DNA: TGTGCCAGCAGCCACCGGTCCCTAGCTCGGGGGGCCAACGTCCTGACTTTC
D gene: .
V gene: TRBV14
J gene: TRBJ2-6
clone size: .

CDR3 protein: CASSLGDRLFYGYTF
CDR3 DNA: TGTGCCAGCAGCTTGGGGGACAGGCTCTTCTATGGCTACACCTTC
D gene: TRBD1
V gene: TRBV5-5
J gene: TRBJ1-2
clone size: once

CDR3 protein: CASSLAGGYNEQFF
CDR3 DNA: TGTGCCAGCAGTCTAGCGGGGGGGTACAATGAGCAGTTCTTC
D gene: TRBD2
V gene: TRBV6-5
J gene: TRBJ2-1
clone size: .

CDR3 protein: CATSRVWAGGEKLFF
CDR3 DNA: TGTGCCACCAGCAGAGTATGGGCAGGGGGGGAAAAACTGTTTTTT
D gene: TRBD1
V gene: TRBV15
J gene: TRBJ1-4
clone size: .

CDR3 protein: CASSSGQGGGYGYTF
CDR3 DNA: TGCGCCAGCAGCTCTGGACAGGGAGGCGGCTATGGCTACACCTTC
D gene: TRBD1
V gene: TRBV5-1
J gene: TRBJ1-2
clone size: .

CDR3 protein: CAIGVPGLSPETQYF
CDR3 DNA: TGTGCCATAGGAGTCCCGGGACTGTCCCCAGAGACCCAGTACTTC
D gene: .
V gene: TRBV10-3
J gene: TRBJ2-5
clone size: .

CDR3 protein: CAMSGGEVDTQYF
CDR3 DNA: TGTGCCATGTCGGGGGGGGAGGTAGATACGCAGTATTTT
D gene: TRBD2
V gene: TRBV10-3
J gene: TRBJ2-3
clone size: .

CDR3 protein: CASSFVGVRSEAFF
CDR3 DNA: TGTGCCAGCAGTTTCGTAGGGGTCAGATCTGAAGCTTTCTTT
D gene: .
V gene: TRBV27
J gene: TRBJ1-1
clone size: .

CDR3 protein: CASSPPGQGNYEQYF
CDR3 DNA: TGTGCCAGCTCACCTCCGGGACAGGGGAACTACGAGCAGTACTTC
D gene: TRBD1
V gene: TRBV18
J gene: TRBJ2-7
clone size: .

CDR3 protein: CASSLTSGPQPQHF
CDR3 DNA: TGTGCCAGCAGCCTTACGTCAGGTCCCCAGCCCCAGCATTTT
D gene: .
V gene: TRBV11-2
J gene: TRBJ1-5
clone size: .

CDR3 protein: CASSHSENPTDTQYF
CDR3 DNA: TGCGCCAGCAGTCATTCCGAGAACCCCACAGATACGCAGTATTTT
D gene: .
V gene: TRBV23-1
J gene: TRBJ2-3
clone size: few

CDR3 protein: CASSKALTGDRYTF
CDR3 DNA: TGTGCCAGCAGCAAAGCGCTGACAGGGGATCGCTACACCTTC
D gene: .
V gene: TRBV21-1
J gene: TRBJ1-2
clone size: .

CDR3 protein: CASSHTERETQYF
CDR3 DNA: TGTGCCAGCAGTCATACTGAGCGGGAGACCCAGTACTTC
D gene: .
V gene: TRBV13
J gene: TRBJ2-5
clone size: few

CDR3 protein: CASSWLMTGGELFF
CDR3 DNA: TGCGCCAGCAGCTGGTTGATGACGGGCGGGGAGCTGTTTTTT
D gene: .
V gene: TRBV5-1
J gene: TRBJ2-2
clone size: .

CDR3 protein: CASSRSGGRGEQYF
CDR3 DNA: TGTGCCAGCAGTCGTTCGGGGGGAAGGGGCGAGCAGTACTTC
D gene: TRBD2
V gene: TRBV9
J gene: TRBJ2-7
clone size: .

CDR3 protein: CASSSRLAGIYFNEQFF
CDR3 DNA: TGTGCCAGCAGCTCCCGACTAGCGGGAATTTATTTCAATGAGCAGTTCTTC
D gene: TRBD2
V gene: TRBV11-2
J gene: TRBJ2-1
clone size: .

CDR3 protein: CASSLDGQTGYGYTF
CDR3 DNA: TGTGCCAGCAGCTTGGACGGACAAACAGGCTATGGCTACACCTTC
D gene: .
V gene: TRBV5-4
J gene: TRBJ1-2
clone size: once

CDR3 protein: CASSLVYYEQYF
CDR3 DNA: TGTGCCAGCTCCCTTGTATATTACGAGCAGTACTTC
D gene: .
V gene: TRBV18
J gene: TRBJ2-7
clone size: .

CDR3 protein: CASSLFRQGGSPLHF
CDR3 DNA: TGTGCCAGCAGTCTATTTCGACAGGGGGGTTCACCCCTCCACTTT
D gene: TRBD1
V gene: TRBV28
J gene: TRBJ1-6
clone size: .

CDR3 protein: CASSPPRGGRGTDTQYF
CDR3 DNA: TGTGCCAGCAGCCCCCCCCGCGGGGGGAGGGGCACAGATACGCAGTATTTT
D gene: TRBD2
V gene: TRBV7-2
J gene: TRBJ2-3
clone size: once

CDR3 protein: CASSYAGGGYGYTF
CDR3 DNA: TGTGCCAGCAGTTACGCAGGGGGCGGGTATGGCTACACCTTC
D gene: TRBD1
V gene: TRBV6-5
J gene: TRBJ1-2
clone size: .

CDR3 protein: CASYSDFRDRGSQPQHF
CDR3 DNA: TGTGCCAGCTACTCGGACTTCCGGGACAGGGGAAGTCAGCCCCAGCATTTT
D gene: TRBD1
V gene: TRBV19
J gene: TRBJ1-5
clone size: .